The text below deals with one T cell receptor (beta chain). What it recognizes is unknown. This specimen comes from a study of cytomegalovirus exposure and HLA in healthy donors. About the study: The early release's HLA-typed donors yielded 70 million to 85 million unique TCRs.

This CDR3 contains 17 residues. Trimming removed 1 base from V and 0 bases from J; junction bases left unmatched: 4. In germline, CDR1 is SGHRS, CDR2 YFSETQ. Researchers ran the PCR with 60 Vbeta and 13 Jbeta primers. Here immunoSEQ multiplex PCR was the method, and the copy in TCRdb shows in-frame clones only, minus some. The sample comprises some 180,000 clones, roughly 77% of which are singletons, and roughly 3.1% rests with the top ten. General study results and limits: TRBV6-2, TRBV6-3 and other indistinguishable V segments were excluded. Only CMV serostatus was available as immune exposure information.

This receptor was identified in a man in his forties in good health and CMV-seropositive. What was sequenced was PBMCs. This sequence joins TRBV5-1 and TRBJ2-2; 9 bases align to TRBD2. CDR3 in amino acids: CASSLYSGGANTGELFF. In nucleotides, the CDR3 is TGCGCCAGCAGCTTGTATAGCGGGGGCGCGAACACCGGGGAGCTGTTTTTT. The full variable domain, its missing parts supplied by reference TRBV5-1 and TRBJ2-2, is KAGVTQTPRYLIKTRGQQVTLSCSPISGHRSVSWYQQTPGQGLQFLFEYFSETQRNKGNFPGRFSGRQFSNSRSEMNVSTLELGDSALYLCASSLYSGGANTGELFFGEGSRLTVL.